Listed below are T cell receptor beta chains from one sample, sequenced in a study of blood T cell repertoires in COVID-19. Profiled with immunoSEQ multiplex PCR; TCRdb holds only in-frame clones, not every one. The sample includes more than 150,000 clones, around nine tenths of them seen just once. Sequencing input: peripheral blood. The receptors stem from a woman aged 65 to 85 with COVID-19, enrolled during active disease. Both conserved end residues are part of each CDR3. Each record gives: clone size, D gene, J gene, V gene, CDR3 DNA, CDR3 protein. D genes are given only for firm matches. Clone size appears in some rows only: once, few, many, or a class for an expanded clone.

clone_size: once
d_call: NA
j_call: TRBJ2-5
v_call: TRBV29-1
cdr3_nt: TGCAGCGTTGGCAGACAAGAGACCCAGTACTTC
cdr3_aa: CSVGRQETQYF

clone_size: NA
d_call: NA
j_call: TRBJ1-5
v_call: TRBV7-9
cdr3_nt: TGTGCCAGCAGCCCGGCGGGGGGAAATAGCAATCAGCCCCAGCATTTT
cdr3_aa: CASSPAGGNSNQPQHF

clone_size: NA
d_call: TRBD2
j_call: TRBJ2-7
v_call: TRBV19
cdr3_nt: TGTGCCAGTAGTCTTGAGGGAGGGGAGCAGTACTTC
cdr3_aa: CASSLEGGEQYF

clone_size: few
d_call: TRBD1
j_call: TRBJ2-1
v_call: TRBV11-2
cdr3_nt: TGTGCCAGCAGCCCAAGAGGGACAGGGGATCATGAGCAGTTCTTC
cdr3_aa: CASSPRGTGDHEQFF

clone_size: NA
d_call: NA
j_call: TRBJ2-1
v_call: TRBV7-7
cdr3_nt: TGTGCTAGCAGCCTGGACCCCGAGCGGGAGCAGTTCTTC
cdr3_aa: CASSLDPEREQFF

clone_size: NA
d_call: NA
j_call: TRBJ2-1
v_call: TRBV7-2
cdr3_nt: TGTGCCAGCAGCCCCCGAGCAGGCTACAATGAGCAGTTCTTC
cdr3_aa: CASSPRAGYNEQFF

clone_size: NA
d_call: TRBD1
j_call: TRBJ1-2
v_call: TRBV2
cdr3_nt: TGTGCCAGCAGACGGACAGGGCCAGATCGGGGCTACACCTTC
cdr3_aa: CASRRTGPDRGYTF

clone_size: NA
d_call: TRBD2
j_call: TRBJ2-1
v_call: TRBV6-2/TRBV6-3
cdr3_nt: TGTGCCAGCAGTTCGCCGGGACTAGCGGGAGTTAGCAATGAGCAGTTCTTC
cdr3_aa: CASSSPGLAGVSNEQFF

clone_size: many
d_call: TRBD1
j_call: TRBJ2-7
v_call: TRBV5-1
cdr3_nt: TGCGCCAGCAGCTTGGAGTTTTCCGGGACAGCAATCTACGAGCAGTACTTC
cdr3_aa: CASSLEFSGTAIYEQYF

clone_size: NA
d_call: TRBD1
j_call: TRBJ1-5
v_call: TRBV2
cdr3_nt: TGTGCCAGCAGTCCGCGGACAGGGTCATATCAGCCCCAGCATTTT
cdr3_aa: CASSPRTGSYQPQHF

clone_size: NA
d_call: TRBD1
j_call: TRBJ2-1
v_call: TRBV28
cdr3_nt: TGTGCCAGCAGTTCCCTGGGACAGGTTTCATCTTTCAATGAGCAGTTCTTC
cdr3_aa: CASSSLGQVSSFNEQFF

clone_size: NA
d_call: NA
j_call: TRBJ1-6
v_call: TRBV5-4
cdr3_nt: TGTGCCAGCAGCTTGGGTCCGCAGGTTGATTCACCCCTCCACTTT
cdr3_aa: CASSLGPQVDSPLHF

clone_size: NA
d_call: NA
j_call: TRBJ1-5
v_call: TRBV6-5
cdr3_nt: TGTGCCAGCAGACAGGGTAAGGGTCAGCCCCAGCATTTT
cdr3_aa: CASRQGKGQPQHF

clone_size: NA
d_call: TRBD1
j_call: TRBJ1-2
v_call: TRBV3-1/TRBV3-2
cdr3_nt: TGTGCCAGCACAAGACAGGGGGACTATGGCTACACCTTC
cdr3_aa: CASTRQGDYGYTF

clone_size: NA
d_call: NA
j_call: TRBJ2-3
v_call: TRBV6-5
cdr3_nt: TGTGCCAGTCTGCCCCGTGGACTACGCACAGATACGCAGTATTTT
cdr3_aa: CASLPRGLRTDTQYF

clone_size: NA
d_call: TRBD1
j_call: TRBJ2-5
v_call: TRBV2
cdr3_nt: TGTGCCAGCACAACAGGGGGCCAAGAGACCCAGTACTTC
cdr3_aa: CASTTGGQETQYF

clone_size: NA
d_call: NA
j_call: TRBJ1-4
v_call: TRBV19
cdr3_nt: TGTGCCAGTAGAGAACTTAGTGCAACTAATGAAAAACTGTTTTTT
cdr3_aa: CASRELSATNEKLFF

clone_size: NA
d_call: NA
j_call: TRBJ2-1
v_call: TRBV2
cdr3_nt: TGTGCCAGCAGGCGGACAGCCCTATACAATGAGCAGTTCTTC
cdr3_aa: CASRRTALYNEQFF

clone_size: few
d_call: NA
j_call: TRBJ2-7
v_call: TRBV5-1
cdr3_nt: TGCGCCAGCAGCTTAACAGCCTACGAGCAGTACTTC
cdr3_aa: CASSLTAYEQYF

clone_size: NA
d_call: NA
j_call: TRBJ1-6
v_call: TRBV5-4
cdr3_nt: TGTGCCAGCAGCCTGCAGGTCAGGGTGGATTCACCCCTCCACTTT
cdr3_aa: CASSLQVRVDSPLHF

clone_size: NA
d_call: NA
j_call: TRBJ2-7
v_call: TRBV20-1
cdr3_nt: TGCAGTGCTAGTCATGACTCCTATGAGCAGTACTTC
cdr3_aa: CSASHDSYEQYF

clone_size: NA
d_call: TRBD1
j_call: TRBJ1-2
v_call: TRBV5-4
cdr3_nt: TGTGCCAGCGGACTTGACAGGGGTGCCTATGGCTACACCTTC
cdr3_aa: CASGLDRGAYGYTF

clone_size: NA
d_call: TRBD1
j_call: TRBJ1-2
v_call: TRBV24-1
cdr3_nt: TGTGCCACCAGTGATCCCGGGACAGGGAACTATGGCTACACCTTC
cdr3_aa: CATSDPGTGNYGYTF

clone_size: NA
d_call: NA
j_call: TRBJ1-3
v_call: TRBV7-6
cdr3_nt: TGTGCCAGCAGCCAACAGGCGCGCGGGGTTTCAGCTGGAAACACCATATATTTT
cdr3_aa: CASSQQARGVSAGNTIYF

clone_size: few
d_call: NA
j_call: TRBJ1-3
v_call: TRBV7-8
cdr3_nt: TGTGCCAGCAGTCTCACCGGAGGGCCTCTTTCTGGAAACACCATATATTTT
cdr3_aa: CASSLTGGPLSGNTIYF

clone_size: NA
d_call: NA
j_call: TRBJ1-3
v_call: TRBV7-2
cdr3_nt: TGTGCCAGCAGCTCCCGGGGGGGGCCTGACACCATATATTTT
cdr3_aa: CASSSRGGPDTIYF

clone_size: NA
d_call: NA
j_call: TRBJ1-5
v_call: TRBV12-3/TRBV12-4
cdr3_nt: TGTGCCAGCAGCTCGGGTCGCAATCAGCCCCAGCATTTT
cdr3_aa: CASSSGRNQPQHF

clone_size: NA
d_call: TRBD1
j_call: TRBJ2-7
v_call: TRBV19
cdr3_nt: TGTGCCAGTACCTCAGGGGGCGGCGAGCAGTACTTC
cdr3_aa: CASTSGGGEQYF

clone_size: NA
d_call: NA
j_call: TRBJ2-5
v_call: TRBV7-8
cdr3_nt: TGTGCCAGCAGCGCCCTAACTAGGGGAGGTGAGACCCAGTACTTC
cdr3_aa: CASSALTRGGETQYF

clone_size: NA
d_call: TRBD1
j_call: TRBJ1-3
v_call: TRBV5-8
cdr3_nt: TGTGCCAGCAGCCCGGACAGGACAGGGTACACCATATATTTT
cdr3_aa: CASSPDRTGYTIYF

clone_size: NA
d_call: TRBD1
j_call: TRBJ2-7
v_call: TRBV2
cdr3_nt: TGTGCCAGCAGTAGGACAGGGGGCCCCTACGAGCAGTACTTC
cdr3_aa: CASSRTGGPYEQYF

clone_size: NA
d_call: NA
j_call: TRBJ1-2
v_call: TRBV14
cdr3_nt: TGTGCCAGCAGCCAATTGACAGGCATCTATGGCTACACCTTC
cdr3_aa: CASSQLTGIYGYTF

clone_size: NA
d_call: TRBD2
j_call: TRBJ2-3
v_call: TRBV6-1
cdr3_nt: TGTGCCAGCAGTGAACAAGCGGGGAGCACAGATACGCAGTATTTT
cdr3_aa: CASSEQAGSTDTQYF

clone_size: NA
d_call: NA
j_call: TRBJ1-1
v_call: TRBV6-2/TRBV6-3
cdr3_nt: TGTGCCAGCAGTTACTCACCGGGACTCTGGAAAGGAGCTTTCTTT
cdr3_aa: CASSYSPGLWKGAFF

clone_size: NA
d_call: NA
j_call: TRBJ2-3
v_call: TRBV7-8
cdr3_nt: TGTGCCAGCAGCTTACAAGCGCGCGGGGCCACAGATACGCAGTATTTT
cdr3_aa: CASSLQARGATDTQYF

clone_size: NA
d_call: NA
j_call: TRBJ1-1
v_call: TRBV6-1
cdr3_nt: TGTGCCAGCAGTGAAAGGGTAGGAGGGCTTGAAGCTTTCTTT
cdr3_aa: CASSERVGGLEAFF

clone_size: few
d_call: NA
j_call: TRBJ1-4
v_call: TRBV10-3
cdr3_nt: TGTGCCATCTCGCGGACAGAAAATGAAAAACTGTTTTTT
cdr3_aa: CAISRTENEKLFF

clone_size: NA
d_call: NA
j_call: TRBJ2-1
v_call: TRBV6-5
cdr3_nt: TGTGCCAGCAGTTATAGGCGGGGTCCCTACAATGAGCAGTTCTTC
cdr3_aa: CASSYRRGPYNEQFF

clone_size: NA
d_call: TRBD1
j_call: TRBJ2-1
v_call: TRBV11-3
cdr3_nt: TGTGCCAGCAGAGGGGGCGCCTACAATGAGCAGTTCTTC
cdr3_aa: CASRGGAYNEQFF

clone_size: NA
d_call: NA
j_call: TRBJ1-2
v_call: TRBV20-1
cdr3_nt: TGCAGTGCTAGTTCTTTGTTCTATGGCTACACCTTC
cdr3_aa: CSASSLFYGYTF

clone_size: few
d_call: TRBD2
j_call: TRBJ2-7
v_call: TRBV11-2
cdr3_nt: TGTGCCAGCACGCTAGCGGGACTAACCTACGAGCAGTACTTC
cdr3_aa: CASTLAGLTYEQYF

clone_size: NA
d_call: NA
j_call: TRBJ2-7
v_call: TRBV7-2
cdr3_nt: TGTGCCAGCAGCGGCGACGGGTACGAGCAGTACTTC
cdr3_aa: CASSGDGYEQYF